Each of the 8 T cell receptor beta chains below was sequenced from the same sample in a study of shared clonotypes between healthy human individuals. Sequencing used immunoSEQ multiplex PCR; TCRdb keeps in-frame clones, though not all of them. Of over a million clones in the sample, about 80% are singletons; the top ten hold 1.4% to 1.5%. The source material was memory CD4+ T cells sorted from blood. The subset was: CD45RA-negative fraction. Receptor source: a young man in good health.

This clone occurred once. The rearrangement joins TRBV7-2 to TRBJ1-1; D is undetermined. Germline CDR1 reads SGHTA; CDR2 reads FQGNSA. There are 13 residues in the CDR3. V lost 6 bases, J lost 4 bases, and 12 bases lay in between. The CDR3 reads CASSYRHLTEAFF. CDR3 sequence (DNA): TGTGCCAGCAGTTACAGACACCTCACTGAAGCTTTCTTT.

This chain joins TRBV7-8 and TRBJ2-7; TRBD2 matches at 8 bases. The germline V gene has CDR1 SGHVS and CDR2 FQNEAQ. CDR3 length: 15 amino acids. J gave up 1 base and V 3 bases, and 5 bases lay outside the gene matches. The CDR3 DNA sequence: TGTGCCAGCAGCTTTAGTACTAGCGGATCCTACGAGCAGTACTTC. Residues: CASSFSTSGSYEQYF.

V gene TRBV10-3 combines with J gene TRBJ2-5; 7 bases line up with TRBD1. The CDR3 is 13 residues long. Looked up from germline, CDR1 is ENHRY and CDR2 is SYGVKD. Trimming took 1 base from V and 5 from J; bases not matched to a gene: 1. The CDR3 DNA is TGTGCCATCAGTGAGTTCAGGGGGGAGACCCAGTACTTC. As protein: CAISEFRGETQYF.

The V gene is TRBV4-2, the J gene TRBJ2-7; D may be TRBD2 (6 bases). Germline assignment: CDR1 LGHNA and CDR2 YNFKEQ. Between the trimmed V and J ends, which lost 0 bases and 6 bases, there was a span of 24 bases. The CDR3 is 18 amino acids. CDR3 DNA sequence: TGTGCCAGCAGCCAAGATAGTAGTAGGAGGGGCTCACGGGGCGAGCAGTACTTC. Its protein is CASSQDSSRRGSRGEQYF.

Worth noting for this clone: Being one base from a much bigger clone, this may be a read error. The chain uses TRBV11-2 and TRBJ2-3; the D is unclear. Germline V gives CDR1 SGHAT, CDR2 FQNNGV. V was cut by 3 bases and J by 3 bases, with 4 bases left in between. This CDR3 spans 12 amino acids. The CDR3 spells CASSFGTDTQYF. The CDR3 DNA follows: TGTGCCAGCAGCTTCGGGACAGATACGCAGTATTTT.

The chain recombines TRBV11-2 with TRBJ1-3, with D perhaps TRBD1 (5 bases). Trimming stripped 4 bases from V and 6 bases from J, with 19 bases between. Germline lookup yields CDR1 SGHAT and CDR2 FQNNGV. CDR3 size: 16 residues. The CDR3 coding sequence is TGTGCCAGCAGCTCCGGGACCTTCCATCGAGAAAACACCATATATTTT. The encoded protein is CASSSGTFHRENTIYF.

The chain employs TRBV6-5 and TRBJ2-7; 9 bases fit TRBD1. The CDR3 loop spans 15 amino acids. The V segment lost 4 bases and the J segment 3 bases; nucleotides outside the gene matches: 7. Germline V gene lookup returns CDR1 MNHEY and CDR2 SVGAGI. The CDR3 DNA sequence: TGTGCCAGCAGTTCCGGCGGGACAGGGCACTACGAGCAGTACTTC. This encodes CASSSGGTGHYEQYF.

The V call is TRBV9, the J call TRBJ2-1, with 9 bases lining up with TRBD2. After removal of 3 bases from V and 4 bases from J, the junction contained 8 bases not matched to a gene. Germline V lookup: CDR1 SGDLS, CDR2 YYNGEE. This CDR3 comprises 16 residues. CDR3 sequence reads: CASSAGLTSGYNEQFF. DNA of the CDR3: TGTGCCAGCAGCGCCGGACTGACTAGCGGTTACAATGAGCAGTTCTTC.